The 18 T cell receptor beta chains below were found in one sample sequenced in a study of CD8 T cells in ankylosing spondylitis. TCRdb reprocessed the 5' RACE reads with MiXCR, giving one entry per CDR3 protein. This sample has some 130,000 distinct CDR3 sequences, with approximately 7.4% found just once. The material sequenced was blood, either unsorted or a sorted T cell fraction (not recorded which). The receptors come from a female donor with ankylosing spondylitis or in good health (not recorded which).

The table lists this clonotype with many counts. The chain combines TRBV7-2 with TRBJ1-2, with a tentative D call TRBD1 (6 bases). Germline-derived CDR1 and CDR2 are SGHTA and FQGNSA. V lost 6 bases and J 2 bases, leaving 13 bases between the germline ends. The CDR3 has 14 residues. DNA for the CDR3: TGTGCCAGCAGGACGGGACATTTCAACTATGGCTACACCTTC. Translated, it gives CASRTGHFNYGYTF.

This clonotype was detected many times. The chain recombines TRBV27 with TRBJ1-5; 8 bases fit TRBD1. The CDR3 is 17 residues long. Trimming removed 5 bases from V and 0 bases from J; junction bases left unmatched: 9. Germline assignment: CDR1 MNHEY and CDR2 SMNVEV (reference sequence). In DNA form, the CDR3 reads TGTGCCAGCAGTCCCCGCCGGACAGGGTATAGCAATCAGCCCCAGCATTTT. Its protein is CASSPRRTGYSNQPQHF.

In its sample, this clonotype was seen many times. J is TRBJ1-6 and V is TRBV20-1; D unclear. Trimming left V 4 bases short and J 6 bases short, with 10 bases between. This CDR3 has 13 amino acids. Germline V gene sequence: CDR1 DFQATT, CDR2 SNEGSKA (reference sequence). CDR3 nucleotide sequence: TGCAGTGCTACGGAGGGCATTAATTCACCCCTCCACTTT. It codes for CSATEGINSPLHF.

This clonotype was counted ten times or more. The chain carries TRBV7-2 and TRBJ1-5; D remains unclear. Looked up from germline, CDR1 is SGHTA and CDR2 is FQGNSA. Trimming took 6 bases from V and 0 from J, leaving 12 bases between them. The CDR3 consists of 15 residues. The CDR3, as DNA: TGTGCCAGCAGTGTTCTTGGGAATAGCAATCAGCCCCAGCATTTT. Amino acids: CASSVLGNSNQPQHF.

This clonotype has a count of ten or more. The CDR3 here is CASSLEGRDNSPLHF. DNA of the CDR3: TGTGCCAGCAGCTTAGAAGGCCGAGATAATTCACCCCTCCACTTT. The chain carries TRBV7-8 and TRBJ1-6, with no clear D. Trimming removed 1 base from V and 5 bases from J, with 9 bases in between. CDR1 SGHVS and CDR2 FQNEAQ come from the germline V gene. There are 15 residues in the CDR3.

There are a few counts of this clonotype. Being one base from a much bigger clone, this may be a read error. J is TRBJ2-1 and V is TRBV15, with 8 positions matching TRBD2. Germline CDR1 and CDR2: LNHNV and YYDKDF (reference sequence). The CDR3 length is 12 residues. The V and J ends lost 11 bases and 4 bases, in that order; junction bases with no gene match: 4. The DNA of the CDR3 is TGTGCCGCCGGGGGGGCATACAATGAGCAGTTCTTC. Its protein is CAAGGAYNEQFF.

V is TRBV27 and J is TRBJ1-2, with 8 bases fitting TRBD1. In germline, CDR1 is MNHEY, CDR2 SMNVEV (reference sequence). CDR3 length: 14 residues. With V trimmed by 5 bases and J by 3 bases, 5 bases remained unmatched. The CDR3 loop is CASSLGQGYYGYTF. CDR3 nucleotide sequence: TGTGCCAGCAGTCTCGGACAGGGATACTATGGCTACACCTTC.

This clonotype showed up many times. CDR3 DNA sequence: TGTGCCACCAGCAGAGATCCAGGGGGATTCGAATACGAGCAGTACTTC. Its protein is CATSRDPGGFEYEQYF. V gene TRBV15 combines with J gene TRBJ2-7; 7 bases agree with TRBD1. V lost 0 bases and J lost 4; bases outside the gene matches: 9. The CDR3 totals 16 residues. CDR1 LNHNV and CDR2 YYDKDF come from the germline V gene (reference sequence).

This clonotype was recorded at least ten times. The chain is built from TRBV30 and TRBJ1-5; D uncertain. Germline CDR1 reads GTSNPN; CDR2 reads SVGIG (reference sequence). The germline V and J ends were trimmed by 0 bases and 7 bases, with 16 bases remaining between them. The CDR3 contains 15 residues. In nucleotides, the CDR3 is TGTGCCTGGAGTGTACTATTTGGGGAAGCCCAGCCCCAGCATTTT. Translating it yields CAWSVLFGEAQPQHF.

This clonotype was seen ten or more times. The rearrangement joins TRBV7-2 to TRBJ2-3, with 8 bases matching TRBD2. This CDR3 is built from 15 residues. Germline V gene sequence: CDR1 SGHTA, CDR2 FQGNSA. With 1 base clipped from V and 2 bases from J, the junction kept 2 bases outside the gene matches. CDR3 loop: CASSLGGGYTDTQYF. The CDR3, as DNA: TGTGCCAGCAGCTTAGGCGGGGGGTACACAGATACGCAGTATTTT.

This clonotype occurred many times. The rearrangement joins TRBV7-3 to TRBJ2-1, with 10 positions matching TRBD2. This CDR3 contains 15 residues. The ends lost 2 bases at V and 2 bases at J; junction bases unmatched: 0. The V gene's germline CDR1 is SGHTA and CDR2 FQGTGA. DNA of the CDR3: TGTGCCAGCAGCTTACTAGCGGGGGCCTACAATGAGCAGTTCTTC. This encodes CASSLLAGAYNEQFF.

V usage is TRBV5-4 and J usage is TRBJ2-7; 8 nucleotides match TRBD1. Trimming removed 5 bases from V and 4 bases from J; junction bases left unmatched: 8. This CDR3 has 14 amino acids. The germline V gene encodes CDR1 SGHNT and CDR2 YYREEE (reference sequence). The chain's CDR3 is CASSRQGRLYEQYF. CDR3 DNA sequence: TGTGCCAGCAGTCGACAGGGGCGCCTTTACGAGCAGTACTTC.

This clonotype was seen many times. The chain joins TRBV5-1 to TRBJ2-3; D unclear. Germline values: CDR1 SGHRS, CDR2 YFSETQ. Trimming left V 4 bases short and J 6 bases short, with 15 bases between. The CDR3 contains 14 residues. The CDR3 region is CASSNGQPKDTQYF. The CDR3 nucleotides read TGCGCCAGCAGCAACGGCCAGCCCAAGGATACGCAGTATTTT.

In this sample, this clonotype turned up many times. The genes are TRBV20-1 and TRBJ2-2; D may be TRBD1 (5 bases). The V gene lost 7 bases and the J gene lost 7 bases, with 10 bases spanning the gap. CDR1 DFQATT and CDR2 SNEGSKA come from the germline V gene (reference sequence). The CDR3 is made up of 11 amino acids. In DNA, the CDR3 is TGCAGTGTCCCGACAGACGGGGAGCTGTTTTTT. As protein: CSVPTDGELFF.

The V and J genes are TRBV4-2 and TRBJ2-1; D may be TRBD2 (6 bases). Trimming shortened V by 4 bases and J by 7 bases, and 20 bases separated the two germline ends. In germline, CDR1 is LGHNA, CDR2 YNFKEQ. The CDR3 runs 16 residues. The CDR3 loop is CASSREGASGGNEQFF. The DNA of the CDR3 is TGTGCCAGCAGCCGAGAAGGGGCATCCGGAGGGAATGAGCAGTTCTTC.

Many counts were recorded for this clonotype. The V call is TRBV6-6, the J call TRBJ2-1; no definite D call. This CDR3 spans 13 amino acids. V lost 5 bases and J lost 9, with 14 bases in between. The germline V gene encodes CDR1 MNHNY and CDR2 SVGAGI (reference sequence). Written as DNA, the CDR3 is TGTGCCAGCAGTCCGGACCCCTGGGGTGAGCAGTTCTTC. Its protein is CASSPDPWGEQFF.

This clonotype was observed at least ten times. CDR3 coding DNA: TGTGCCAGCAGTGAGGACAGCTACACTGAAGCTTTCTTT. Its translation: CASSEDSYTEAFF. The chain links TRBV6-1 to TRBJ1-1; the D gene is possibly TRBD1 (6 bases). The CDR3 extends over 13 amino acids. In germline, CDR1 is MNHNS, CDR2 SASEGT. Trimming took 3 bases from V and 3 from J, leaving 8 bases between them.

This clonotype was counted many times. The gene calls are TRBV20-1 and TRBJ2-2, with D perhaps TRBD2 (5 bases). This CDR3 spans 12 amino acids. CDR1 is DFQATT, CDR2 SNEGSKA, per germline (reference sequence). With 3 bases removed from V and 6 bases from J, the gap between germline ends came to 8 bases. CDR3 nucleotide sequence: TGCAGTGCTAGTTGGGGAGCCGGGGAGCTGTTTTTT. It translates to CSASWGAGELFF.